This TCR beta chain was sequenced in a study of beta chain features in type 1 diabetes. The study reverse transcribed the entire isolated RNA, so it sequenced expressed TCRB transcripts. Assay used: immunoSEQ multiplex PCR; TCRdb lists only in-frame clones, some missing. Counted here are fewer than 550,000 clones, 11% occurring once; the ten biggest clones make up 0.045% to 0.05%. With 0 bases removed from V and 2 bases from J, the gap between germline ends came to 9 bases. The CDR3 contains 16 residues. Germline loops: CDR1 SGHNT, CDR2 YYREEE (reference sequence). The chain couples TRBV5-4 to TRBJ2-6; TRBD2 is a possible D gene (6 bases). This sequence was found in a woman in her late teens or twenties in good health. Specimen: naive CD4+ T cells from blood. The CDR3: CASSLGTMAGANVLTF. CDR3 in DNA: TGTGCCAGCAGCTTGGGGACTATGGCTGGGGCCAACGTCCTGACTTTC.